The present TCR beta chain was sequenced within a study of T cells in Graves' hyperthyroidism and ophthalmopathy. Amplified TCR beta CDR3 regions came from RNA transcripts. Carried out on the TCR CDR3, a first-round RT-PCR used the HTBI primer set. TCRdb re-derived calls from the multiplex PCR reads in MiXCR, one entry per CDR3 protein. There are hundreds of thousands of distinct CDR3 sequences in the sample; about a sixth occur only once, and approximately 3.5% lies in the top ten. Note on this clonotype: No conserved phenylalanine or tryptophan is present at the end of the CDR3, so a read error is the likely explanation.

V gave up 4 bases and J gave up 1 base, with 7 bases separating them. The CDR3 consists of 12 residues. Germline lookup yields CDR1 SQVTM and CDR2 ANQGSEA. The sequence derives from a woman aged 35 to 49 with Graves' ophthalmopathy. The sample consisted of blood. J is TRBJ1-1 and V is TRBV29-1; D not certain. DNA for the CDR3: TGCAGCGTTGTCCCCGGGAACACTGAAGCTTTCCTT. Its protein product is CSVVPGNTEAFL.